The rows below give T cell receptor beta chains drawn from one sample of a study of cytomegalovirus exposure and HLA in healthy donors. Profiling relied on immunoSEQ multiplex PCR, and the TCRdb table lists in-frame clones only, not all of them. Here the sample spans some 150,000 clones, about 61% being singletons. The specimen sequenced was PBMCs. These receptor sequences come from a woman aged 40 to 50 in good health and CMV-seronegative. The CDR3 runs from the conserved cysteine through the conserved F or W. The D gene is left open where the match is weak. Clone size is given for some rows only: seen once, a few or many times, or a class if the clone is expanded.

CASSPRTVSYEQYF	TGTGCCAGCAGCCCCAGGACAGTCTCCTACGAGCAGTACTTC	-	-	TRBV9	TRBJ2-7
CAWSTGILDVNTIYF	TGTGCCTGGAGTACCGGGATCCTGGACGTCAACACCATATATTTT	-	-	TRBV30	TRBJ1-3
CASRELAEAYEQYF	TGCGCCAGCAGAGAGTTAGCGGAGGCCTACGAGCAGTACTTC	-	-	TRBV10-1	TRBJ2-7
CAWTGTLGSPLHF	TGTGCCTGGACCGGGACATTGGGTTCACCCCTCCACTTT	few	-	TRBV30	TRBJ1-6
CASSGRDRDFGTDTQYF	TGCGCCAGCAGCGGCCGGGACAGGGATTTTGGCACAGATACGCAGTATTTT	-	TRBD1	TRBV5-1	TRBJ2-3
CASSQGYRPWYEQYF	TGCGCCAGCAGCCAAGGCTACCGTCCGTGGTACGAGCAGTACTTC	-	-	TRBV4-1	TRBJ2-7
CASSPPNSTGDEQYF	TGTGCCAGCTCACCACCGAACAGTACCGGGGACGAGCAGTACTTC	few	-	TRBV18	TRBJ2-7
CASSLPGTGGEKLFF	TGTGCCAGCAGCTTGCCCGGGACAGGGGGTGAAAAACTGTTTTTT	once	TRBD1	TRBV5-4	TRBJ1-4
CASSLLRDSAYEQYF	TGTGCCAGCAGTTTATTGCGGGACAGCGCCTACGAGCAGTACTTC	-	-	TRBV27	TRBJ2-7
CASSLTGLDSPLHF	TGTGCCAGCAGCTTGACAGGGTTGGATTCACCCCTCCACTTT	-	-	TRBV5-6	TRBJ1-6
CASSPYYRNTEAFF	TGTGCCAGCAGCCCATACTATAGGAACACTGAAGCTTTCTTT	few	-	TRBV5-6	TRBJ1-1
CASRDRANQPQHF	TGCGCCAGCAGGGACAGGGCTAATCAGCCCCAGCATTTT	-	TRBD1	TRBV10-2	TRBJ1-5
CASSKQGASGNTIYF	TGTGCCAGCAGCAAACAGGGGGCCTCTGGAAACACCATATATTTT	-	TRBD1	TRBV7-9	TRBJ1-3
CAWSEQGAGRSPLHF	TGTGCCTGGAGTGAGCAGGGGGCCGGACGTTCACCCCTCCACTTT	-	TRBD1	TRBV30	TRBJ1-6
CASSEYGQGSSYEQYF	TGCGCCAGCAGCGAGTACGGACAGGGCAGCTCCTACGAGCAGTACTTC	-	TRBD1	TRBV5-1	TRBJ2-7
CASSDGGSPSEKLFF	TGTGCCAGCAGTGACGGGGGTAGCCCAAGTGAAAAACTGTTTTTT	-	-	TRBV6-1	TRBJ1-4
CASSLGLARGQETQYF	TGTGCCAGCAGTCTCGGACTAGCGAGGGGGCAAGAGACCCAGTACTTC	-	TRBD2	TRBV28	TRBJ2-5
CASSQTGVSGNTIYF	TGCGCCAGCAGCCAGACAGGGGTCTCTGGAAACACCATATATTTT	-	TRBD1	TRBV4-1	TRBJ1-3
CASEATTAGTGELFF	TGTGCCAGCGAGGCAACGACTGCGGGCACCGGGGAGCTGTTTTTT	-	-	TRBV2	TRBJ2-2
CSVEELARTGELFF	TGCAGCGTTGAAGAACTAGCACGTACCGGGGAGCTGTTTTTT	-	-	TRBV29-1	TRBJ2-2
CASSSPTGFGYTF	TGTGCCAGCAGCTCGCCCACAGGGTTCGGCTACACCTTC	once	-	TRBV5-6	TRBJ1-2
CAISRNYDSEQYF	TGTGCCATCTCCAGGAACTATGACAGCGAGCAGTACTTC	-	-	TRBV10-3	TRBJ2-7
CASSLEGGPEAFF	TGCGCCAGCAGCTTGGAGGGAGGCCCTGAAGCTTTCTTT	-	-	TRBV5-1	TRBJ1-1
CASSPGLLNTEAFF	TGTGCCAGCAGCCCGGGACTCTTGAACACTGAAGCTTTCTTT	once	-	TRBV27	TRBJ1-1
CASSLDGGGAYNEQFF	TGTGCCAGCAGCTTAGATGGCGGGGGGGCTTACAATGAGCAGTTCTTC	-	TRBD2	TRBV7-2	TRBJ2-1
CASSPWGTGGAGELFF	TGCGCCAGCAGCCCCTGGGGGACAGGGGGGGCCGGGGAGCTGTTTTTT	-	TRBD1	TRBV10-1	TRBJ2-2
CASSQRAQENTEAFF	TGCGCCAGCAGCCAACGGGCACAGGAGAACACTGAAGCTTTCTTT	few	-	TRBV4-3	TRBJ1-1
CASSSPTGYPYEQYF	TGTGCCAGTAGTTCCCCGACAGGTTATCCCTACGAGCAGTACTTC	-	-	TRBV19	TRBJ2-7
CASSRYPGTAYQPQHF	TGTGCCAGCAGTCGCTATCCCGGGACAGCATATCAGCCCCAGCATTTT	-	TRBD1	TRBV27	TRBJ1-5
CASSLHRVDSPLHF	TGTGCCAGCAGCTTACACAGGGTGGACTCACCCCTCCACTTT	-	-	TRBV7-2	TRBJ1-6
CASSLGGMNTEAFF	TGTGCCAGCAGCTTAGGAGGGATGAACACTGAAGCTTTCTTT	-	-	TRBV7-2	TRBJ1-1
CASSPAPGMNTEAFF	TGCGCCAGCAGCCCTGCGCCGGGGATGAACACTGAAGCTTTCTTT	few	-	TRBV5-1	TRBJ1-1
CATQRLAGYNEQFF	TGTGCCACCCAGAGACTAGCGGGGTACAATGAGCAGTTCTTC	-	TRBD2	TRBV6-5	TRBJ2-1
CAISDPTDITTNEKLFF	TGTGCCATCAGTGACCCGACAGACATAACAACTAATGAAAAACTGTTTTTT	-	-	TRBV10-3	TRBJ1-4
CASSLTPSITDTQYF	TGTGCCAGCAGCTTAACCCCCTCTATAACAGATACGCAGTATTTT	-	-	TRBV7-3	TRBJ2-3
CASSEVPSAGADTQYF	TGTGCCAGCAGTGAAGTCCCTTCAGCGGGTGCAGATACGCAGTATTTT	-	-	TRBV6-1	TRBJ2-3
CASSSLLGLAGTGELFF	TGCGCCAGCAGCTCTCTCCTAGGACTAGCGGGAACCGGGGAGCTGTTTTTT	-	TRBD2	TRBV5-1	TRBJ2-2
CSVQGVSGDGTGDNYGYTF	TGCAGCGTTCAGGGAGTATCAGGGGACGGGACAGGAGATAACTATGGCTACACCTTC	-	TRBD1	TRBV29-1	TRBJ1-2
CASRGQRYGYTF	TGTGCCAGCAGGGGACAGCGATATGGCTACACCTTC	-	TRBD1	TRBV25-1	TRBJ1-2
CASSLGTGNTEAFF	TGCGCCAGCAGCCTGGGGACAGGGAACACTGAAGCTTTCTTT	few	TRBD1	TRBV5-1	TRBJ1-1
CASTLRRDRGGNEQFF	TGTGCCAGCACTCTTCGGAGGGACAGGGGAGGGAATGAGCAGTTCTTC	-	TRBD1	TRBV7-2	TRBJ2-1
CASRKGRGGAEAFF	TGTGCCAGCAGAAAAGGTCGGGGAGGCGCTGAAGCTTTCTTT	few	-	TRBV28	TRBJ1-1
CASSSLTGAILTEAFF	TGTGCCAGCAGCTCCTTGACAGGGGCGATACTGACTGAAGCTTTCTTT	once	TRBD1	TRBV7-8	TRBJ1-1
CAISDTGGGYNEQFF	TGTGCCATCAGTGACACGGGAGGGGGTTACAATGAGCAGTTCTTC	-	TRBD2	TRBV10-3	TRBJ2-1
CASTGQGRGANEKLFF	TGTGCCAGCACGGGACAGGGGAGGGGGGCAAATGAAAAACTGTTTTTT	few	TRBD1	TRBV6-6	TRBJ1-4
CASSDIRGSPLHF	TGTGCCAGCAGTGATATCAGAGGTTCACCCCTCCACTTT	-	-	TRBV6-5	TRBJ1-6
CASTQLEKLFF	TGTGCCAGCACACAGCTCGAAAAACTGTTTTTT	-	-	TRBV28	TRBJ1-4
CASSLGRGANGYTF	TGTGCCAGCAGCTTGGGTCGGGGGGCGAATGGCTACACCTTC	-	-	TRBV5-4	TRBJ1-2